The entry below describes one T cell receptor beta chain. The antigen it recognizes is unknown. Per-nucleotide qualities are absent, and no much larger clonotype sits a single base away. The immunoSEQ Assay, a bias-controlled multiplex PCR, was used to amplify TCRbeta CDR3 regions from genomic DNA. The paper's processing steps were these. Nucleated cell counts per sample were estimated from amplification of reference gene primers within the assay. Sequence reads were collapsed and filtered to measure the absolute abundance of every unique TCRbeta CDR3 rearrangement. Productive Simpson clonality was computed per sample as the square root of Simpson's diversity index over productive rearrangements. In its TCRdb copy, this immuneACCESS table keeps in-frame sequences only and misses some clones. Where compared with another copy, unresolved V genes explain less than half of these, and the others have no known cause. V, J and clone size reflect that table, while D and trimming were determined from the DNA. The sample yields approximately 490,000 clones; around 85% were counted once. The ten biggest clones cover roughly 8.5% of the sample.

These data originate in a study of blood T cell repertoires in COVID-19 (dated by TCRdb to the early 2020s). Context from the whole study: The collaborator samples originated in the United States, Italy and Spain and spanned the acute and convalescent phases of COVID-19. The material from the prospective study consisted of cDNA or gDNA derived from T cells, B-cell-depleted T cells, or PBMCs. Deeply sampled blood TCRbeta repertoires from subjects exposed to, actively infected with, or recovered from COVID-19 were included in the dataset. The repertoires were made available in a free public database intended to serve as a resource for research on the immune response to SARS-CoV-2. The samples were drawn from two sources: the first 160 participants of the ongoing ImmuneRACE study, and approximately 1,300 subjects contributed by 6 global collaborators. The sample metadata nearly always contained a de-identified subject ID, COVID-19 status, age in years and sex. Where available, HLA class I and class II types were obtained from metadata supplied by the sample provider rather than from assay-based typing. Results the study describes overall, beyond this receptor: How much clinical and demographic metadata was included differed by source and by participant, and the metadata was provided uncurated.

V is trimmed back by 5 bases and J by 1 base, and the junction contains 8 bases that no gene match accounts for. The CDR3 contains 15 residues, cysteine and phenylalanine counted. Just the 45-base CDR3 DNA is kept, in frame starting at base 1. In the germline V gene, CDR1 corresponds to SNHLY and CDR2 to FYNNEI. Participants in the prospective study were aged roughly 18 to 100 years, lived in some 24 United States geographic areas, and enrolled through a virtual design. To assign participants to cohorts, the prospective study relied on clinical history that participants themselves reported in a screening survey and a study questionnaire. ImmuneRACE Cohort 3 recovered participants were defined by two consecutive negative NP/OP PCR tests, healthcare professional clearance, or symptom resolution. In the prospective study, whole blood, serum and a nasopharyngeal or oropharyngeal swab were collected from each participant by mobile phlebotomists. Over a roughly 2-month period, participants in the prospective study had the option of providing additional blood draws and questionnaires. Blood samples from the prospective study were shipped frozen or at room temperature prior to DNA extraction.

Here the chain combines TRBV2 and TRBJ2-7; TRBD1 aligns with 7 central bases. The material sequenced was PBMCs or T cells enriched from blood (not recorded which). The source is an older woman who had recovered from COVID-19. The CDR3 loop reads CASSPRDSLSYEQYF. In nucleotide form, the sequence is TGTGCCAGCAGTCCCCGGGACAGTCTATCCTACGAGCAGTACTTC.